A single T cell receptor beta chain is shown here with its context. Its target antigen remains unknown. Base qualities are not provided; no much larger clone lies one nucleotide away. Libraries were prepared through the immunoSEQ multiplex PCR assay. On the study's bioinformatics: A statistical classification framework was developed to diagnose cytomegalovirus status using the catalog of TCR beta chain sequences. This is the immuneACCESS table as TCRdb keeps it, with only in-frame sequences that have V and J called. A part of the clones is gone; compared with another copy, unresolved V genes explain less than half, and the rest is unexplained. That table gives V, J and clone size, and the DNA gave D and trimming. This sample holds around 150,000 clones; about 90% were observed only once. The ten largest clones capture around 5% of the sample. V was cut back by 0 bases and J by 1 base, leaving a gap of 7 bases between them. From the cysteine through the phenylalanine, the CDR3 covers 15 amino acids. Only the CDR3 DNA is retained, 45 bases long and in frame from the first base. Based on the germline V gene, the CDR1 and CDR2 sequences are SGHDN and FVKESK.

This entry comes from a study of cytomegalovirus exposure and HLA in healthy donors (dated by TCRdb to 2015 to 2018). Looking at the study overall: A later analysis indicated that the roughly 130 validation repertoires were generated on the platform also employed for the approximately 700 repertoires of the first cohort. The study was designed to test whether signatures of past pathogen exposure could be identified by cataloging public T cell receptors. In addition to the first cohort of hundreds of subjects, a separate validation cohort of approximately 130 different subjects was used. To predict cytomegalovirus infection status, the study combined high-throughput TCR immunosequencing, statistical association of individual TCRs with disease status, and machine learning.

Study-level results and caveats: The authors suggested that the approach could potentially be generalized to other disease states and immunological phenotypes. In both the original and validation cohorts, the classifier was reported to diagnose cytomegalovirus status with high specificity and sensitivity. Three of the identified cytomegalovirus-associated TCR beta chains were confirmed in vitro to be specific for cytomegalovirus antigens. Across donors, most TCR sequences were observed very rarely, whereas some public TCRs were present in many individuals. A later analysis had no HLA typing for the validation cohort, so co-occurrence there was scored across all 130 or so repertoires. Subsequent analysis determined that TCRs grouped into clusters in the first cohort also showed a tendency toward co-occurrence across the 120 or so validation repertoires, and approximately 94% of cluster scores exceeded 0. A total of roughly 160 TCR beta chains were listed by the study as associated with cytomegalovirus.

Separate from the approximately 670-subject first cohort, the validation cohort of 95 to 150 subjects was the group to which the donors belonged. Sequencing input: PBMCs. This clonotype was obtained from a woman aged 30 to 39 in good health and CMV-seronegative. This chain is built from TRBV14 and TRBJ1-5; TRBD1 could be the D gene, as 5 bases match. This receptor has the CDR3 CASSQERGSNQPQHF. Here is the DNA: TGTGCCAGCAGCCAAGAGCGGGGGAGCAATCAGCCCCAGCATTTT.